The rows below give T cell receptor beta chains drawn from one sample of a study of spatial heterogeneity in lung cancer. A single record per CDR3 protein comes from TCRdb applying MiXCR to the 5' RACE reads. The table records about 70,000 distinct CDR3 sequences, roughly 8.9% of them present only once. The source was PBMCs, collected at follow-up. Receptors were obtained from a female donor with early-stage non-small cell lung cancer. CDR3s include the opening cysteine and the closing phenylalanine or tryptophan. The D gene is left open where the match is weak. A row's size may be missing; if present it is once, few, many or a size class.

>TRBV11-3|TRBJ2-3|.|.
CASSLDSSDTQYF
TGTGCCAGCAGCTTGGACTCATCGGATACGCAGTATTTT
>TRBV7-8|TRBJ1-1|.|.
CASSPRGTTNTEALF
TGTGCCAGCAGCCCCCGCGGGACCACGAACACTGAAGCTCTCTTT
>TRBV19|TRBJ2-6|.|.
CASGKDSSSGANVLTF
TGTGCCAGCGGAAAGGACAGCAGCTCTGGGGCCAACGTCCTGACTTTC
>TRBV10-3|TRBJ2-6|.|.
CAINPAGANVLTF
TGTGCCATCAACCCAGCTGGGGCCAACGTCCTGACTTTC
>TRBV28|TRBJ2-3|many|.
CASARGTDTQYF
TGTGCCAGCGCCAGAGGCACAGATACGCAGTATTTT
>TRBV19|TRBJ2-4|few|TRBD2
CASSAGVAKNIQYF
TGTGCCAGTAGTGCGGGGGTAGCCAAAAACATTCAGTACTTC
>TRBV29-1|TRBJ2-7|many|TRBD1
CSVEGQGYEQYF
TGCAGCGTTGAGGGACAGGGGTACGAGCAGTACTTC
>TRBV11-2|TRBJ2-1|few|TRBD2
CASSWSGTSGLGHNEQFF
TGTGCCAGTTCTTGGTCGGGGACTAGCGGGTTAGGCCACAATGAGCAGTTCTTC
>TRBV5-1|TRBJ1-4|few|.
CASSLERLNEKLFF
TGCGCCAGCAGCTTGGAACGGCTAAATGAAAAACTGTTTTTT
>TRBV5-1|TRBJ1-2|many|TRBD1
CASSPGGLYGYTF
TGCGCCAGCAGCCCAGGGGGACTCTATGGCTACACCTTC
>TRBV28|TRBJ2-7|many|.
CASSYLGQGYEQYF
TGTGCCAGCAGTTACCTCGGCCAAGGCTACGAGCAGTACTTC
>TRBV28|TRBJ2-1|.|.
CASSSSTLPPETSYNEQFF
TGTGCCAGCAGTTCTTCCACTTTACCCCCGGAGACTTCCTACAATGAGCAGTTCTTC
>TRBV12-3/TRBV12-4|TRBJ2-5|many|TRBD2
CASSPGGGSSWETQYF
TGTGCCAGCAGTCCCGGGGGGGGTAGTAGTTGGGAGACCCAGTACTTC
>TRBV5-1|TRBJ2-3|many|.
CASSLPTSTDTQYF
TGCGCCAGCAGCTTGCCAACTAGCACAGATACGCAGTATTTT
>TRBV20-1|TRBJ2-7|many|.
CSARDSGYEQYF
TGCAGTGCTAGAGATTCTGGGTACGAGCAGTACTTC
>TRBV18|TRBJ2-1|many|TRBD2
CASSPWTSGTFDEQFF
TGTGCCAGCTCACCCTGGACTAGCGGGACCTTCGACGAGCAGTTCTTC
>TRBV6-5|TRBJ2-5|many|.
CASSYSGAEVTQYF
TGTGCCAGCAGTTACTCAGGTGCCGAGGTGACCCAGTACTTC
>TRBV19|TRBJ1-5|many|.
CASSPKGGRYQPQHF
TGTGCCAGTAGTCCCAAAGGAGGGAGGTATCAGCCCCAGCATTTT
>TRBV16|TRBJ2-1|many|TRBD1
CASSRRQGLDEQFF
TGTGCCAGCAGTCGACGACAGGGGTTGGATGAGCAGTTCTTC
>TRBV19|TRBJ2-5|many|.
CANGETQYF
TGTGCCAATGGAGAGACCCAGTACTTC
>TRBV7-3|TRBJ2-2|few|TRBD1
CASRRTGGEAGELFF
TGTGCCAGCAGACGAACAGGGGGCGAAGCCGGGGAGCTGTTTTTT
>TRBV6-1|TRBJ2-3|.|TRBD2
CASEAGGGDTQYF
TGTGCCAGCGAAGCGGGAGGTGGTGATACGCAGTATTTT
>TRBV19|TRBJ1-1|many|.
CASSTLTVMNTEAFF
TGTGCCAGTAGTACTTTGACCGTGATGAACACTGAAGCTTTCTTT
>TRBV2|TRBJ1-4|many|TRBD1
CARGGRSNEKLFF
TGTGCCAGAGGGGGCCGAAGTAATGAAAAACTGTTTTTT
>TRBV5-1|TRBJ2-1|many|.
CASFTTPSSYNEQFF
TGCGCCAGTTTTACCACTCCGAGCTCCTACAATGAGCAGTTCTTC
>TRBV19|TRBJ2-2|many|.
CASSIFTGELFF
TGTGCCAGTAGTATTTTCACCGGGGAGCTGTTTTTT
>TRBV2|TRBJ1-6|many|.
CASSGRGSPLHF
TGTGCCAGCTCCGGAAGGGGATCACCCCTCCACTTT
>TRBV30|TRBJ2-1|many|TRBD2
CAWRAGTSGNNEQFF
TGTGCCTGGAGGGCTGGGACTAGCGGCAACAATGAGCAGTTCTTC
>TRBV7-8|TRBJ2-1|.|.
CASSLDGGEQFF
TGTGCCAGCAGCTTAGACGGGGGTGAGCAGTTCTTC
>TRBV2|TRBJ2-2|many|.
CASSLRRETGELFF
TGTGCCAGCAGCCTTCGGCGGGAAACCGGGGAGCTGTTTTTT
>TRBV7-6|TRBJ1-4|many|.
CASSPAGGELFF
TGTGCCAGCAGCCCGGCTGGCGGGGAACTGTTTTTT
>TRBV6-2/TRBV6-3|TRBJ2-1|many|.
CASSYSRIVKQFF
TGTGCCAGCAGTTACTCGAGGATCGTAAAGCAGTTCTTC
>TRBV5-1|TRBJ2-7|many|.
CASSSDPLDEQYF
TGCGCCAGCAGCTCGGACCCTCTCGACGAGCAGTACTTC
>TRBV9|TRBJ2-7|many|TRBD2
CASSVGGGSTDEQYF
TGTGCCAGCAGCGTAGGCGGCGGGAGTACGGACGAGCAGTACTTC
>TRBV28|TRBJ2-7|.|.
CASQSYEQYF
TGTGCCTCCCAATCCTACGAGCAGTACTTC
>TRBV7-9|TRBJ2-1|few|TRBD2
CASSVAGRAAGGREQFF
TGTGCCAGCAGCGTGGCGGGTAGGGCAGCGGGAGGCCGTGAGCAGTTCTTC
>TRBV3-1|TRBJ1-1|few|.
CASSQAGAPKSEAFF
TGTGCCAGCAGCCAGGCAGGGGCCCCTAAGAGTGAAGCTTTCTTT
>TRBV5-4|TRBJ1-3|many|.
CASSVEGDTIYF
TGTGCCAGCAGCGTGGAGGGGGACACCATATATTTT
>TRBV7-2|TRBJ1-4|many|TRBD1
CASSPNQQGVGEKLFF
TGTGCCAGCAGCCCAAACCAACAGGGGGTCGGGGAAAAACTGTTTTTT
>TRBV7-9|TRBJ2-7|.|.
CASSTPGLLLYEQYF
TGTGCCAGCAGCACTCCGGGGCTCCTACTCTACGAGCAGTACTTC